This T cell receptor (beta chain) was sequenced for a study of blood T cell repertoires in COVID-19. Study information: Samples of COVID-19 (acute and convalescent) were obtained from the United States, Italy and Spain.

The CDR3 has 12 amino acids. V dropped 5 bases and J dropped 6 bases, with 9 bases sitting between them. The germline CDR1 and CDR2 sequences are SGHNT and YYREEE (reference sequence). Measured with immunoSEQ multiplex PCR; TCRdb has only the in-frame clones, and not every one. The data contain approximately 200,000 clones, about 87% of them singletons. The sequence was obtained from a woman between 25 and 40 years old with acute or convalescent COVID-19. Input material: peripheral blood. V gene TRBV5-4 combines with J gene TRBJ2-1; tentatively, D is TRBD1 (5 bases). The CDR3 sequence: CASSTGPNEQFF. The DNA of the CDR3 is TGTGCCAGCAGTACAGGCCCCAATGAGCAGTTCTTC.